The rows below give T cell receptor beta chains drawn from one sample of a study of T cell repertoires in cytomegalovirus infection. MiXCR, applied by TCRdb to the reads, yields one record per CDR3 protein. The top ten clones hold under 15% of a sample with 700,000 to 900,000 distinct CDR3 sequences, 25% to 30% of them seen once. These TCRs are of unknown antigen specificity. The sequencing here drew on cultured CD8+ T cells from PBMCs, taken from culture after CMV antigen stimulation. The receptor source for this set is a human donor in good health (CMV status not recorded). Some clones in this sample may be carry-over from other donors' samples. CDR3s include the opening cysteine and the closing phenylalanine or tryptophan.

V | CDR3
TRBV19 | CASEGQGNPQLGNEKLFF
TRBV5-4 | CASSYLTGLGANVLTF
TRBV12-3/TRBV12-4 | CASSFSRVSNEKLFF
TRBV27 | CASSLRGDPFTDTQYF
TRBV11-3 | CASSDSGTGFHEQYF
TRBV20-1 | CSAREASNYGYTF
TRBV5-5 | CASSSPGQGGQETQYF
TRBV7-8 | CASSFAQGARGNTIYF
TRBV4-1 | CASSQDLGAVPTNYGYTF
TRBV7-2 | CASSSSSGGAGNEQFF
TRBV6-5 | CASSMWGPTEAFF
TRBV10-3 | CAISERLAVLDGANVLTF
TRBV6-2/TRBV6-3 | CASSYSGPLAEQFF
TRBV29-1 | CSVRGEGPYEQYF
TRBV27 | CASSSGFSGGADEQFF
TRBV7-2 | CASSSGFPQNTEAFF
TRBV7-6 | CASSARQGENGYTF
TRBV7-9 | CASTDWTGSSYEQYF
TRBV6-2/TRBV6-3 | CASSFPETQYF
TRBV7-9 | CASGPPGQADYGYTF
TRBV4-1 | CASSQGLLRQGAAAELGYTF
TRBV28 | CANMIAGVQAFF